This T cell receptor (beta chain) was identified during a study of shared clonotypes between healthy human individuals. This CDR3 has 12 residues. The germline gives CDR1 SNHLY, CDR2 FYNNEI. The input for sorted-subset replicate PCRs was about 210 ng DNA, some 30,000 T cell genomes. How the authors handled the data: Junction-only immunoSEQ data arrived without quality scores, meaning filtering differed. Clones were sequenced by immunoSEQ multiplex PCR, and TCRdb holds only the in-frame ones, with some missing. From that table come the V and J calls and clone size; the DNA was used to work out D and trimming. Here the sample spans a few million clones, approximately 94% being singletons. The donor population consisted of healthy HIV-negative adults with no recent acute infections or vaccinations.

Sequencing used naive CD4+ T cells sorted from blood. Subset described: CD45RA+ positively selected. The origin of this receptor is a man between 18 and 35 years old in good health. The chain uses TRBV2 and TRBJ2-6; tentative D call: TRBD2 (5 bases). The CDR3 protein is CAGSLGANVLTF. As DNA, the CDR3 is TGTGCTGGGAGTCTGGGGGCCAACGTCCTGACTTTC. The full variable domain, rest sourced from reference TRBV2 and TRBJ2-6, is EPEVTQTPSHQVTQMGQEVILRCVPISNHLYFYWYRQILGQKVEFLVSFYNNEISEKSEIFDDQFSVERPDGSNFTLKIRSTKLEDSAMYFCAGSLGANVLTFGAGSRLTVL.